This T cell receptor (beta chain) was identified during a study of CD8+CD57+ T cells in acquired aplastic anemia. In the study overall: Average DNA yield from sorted CD4+ and CD8+ cells was 3.2 ug. There were roughly 9.8 million reads, on average, for CD4+ cells from healthy donors.

As for this clonotype: Its antigen is not known.

According to the study, genomic DNA was the template for TCR beta VDJ and CDR3 profiling. TCRdb reprocessed the reads via MiXCR and lists one record per CDR3 protein. The sample shows around 170,000 distinct CDR3 sequences, roughly 63% of them seen only once. General study findings and limits: Researchers report that 25 to 35 CD8+ CDR3 sequences appeared in both patients and controls.

Germline V gene sequence: CDR1 SGHTA, CDR2 FQGTGA. The CDR3 contains 19 residues. V gave up 5 bases and J gave up 8 bases; unmatched junction bases: 22. This clonotype originated in a human donor in good health. The chain joins TRBV7-3 to TRBJ2-1; 9 bases map to TRBD1. Sequencing input: sorted CD4+, CD8+, or CD8+CD57+ T cells (not recorded which) from PBMCs. The CDR3 bases are TGTGCCAGCAGCGCCCGGGACAGGGCCTTAACGAGGGCTACATATGAGCAGTTCTTC. Protein product: CASSARDRALTRATYEQFF.